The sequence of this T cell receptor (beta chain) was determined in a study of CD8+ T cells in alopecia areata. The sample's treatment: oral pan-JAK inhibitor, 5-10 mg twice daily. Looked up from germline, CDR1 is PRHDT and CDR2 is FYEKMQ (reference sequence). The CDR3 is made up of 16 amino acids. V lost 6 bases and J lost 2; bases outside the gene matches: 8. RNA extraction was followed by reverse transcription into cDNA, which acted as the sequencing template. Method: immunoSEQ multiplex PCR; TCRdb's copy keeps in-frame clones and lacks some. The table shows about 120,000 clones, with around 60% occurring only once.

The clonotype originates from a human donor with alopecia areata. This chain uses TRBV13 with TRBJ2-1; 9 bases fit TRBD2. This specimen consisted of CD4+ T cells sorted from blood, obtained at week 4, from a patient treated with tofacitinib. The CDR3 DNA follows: TGTGCCAGCAGTCCACCGGGACTAGCCCCCTACAATGAGCAGTTCTTC. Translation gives CASSPPGLAPYNEQFF. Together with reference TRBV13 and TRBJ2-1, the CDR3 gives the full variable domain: AAGVIQSPRHLIKEKRETATLKCYPIPRHDTVYWYQQGPGQDPQFLISFYEKMQSDKGSIPDRFSAQQFSDYHSELNMSSLELGDSALYFCASSPPGLAPYNEQFFGPGTRLTVL.